These 16 T cell receptor beta chains were sequenced from one sample in a study of blood T cell repertoires in COVID-19. Clones were read by immunoSEQ multiplex PCR, and TCRdb kept only the in-frame ones, dropping some. The data show 100,000 to 150,000 clones, around 88% seen once. The specimen sequenced was peripheral blood. The receptors here all came from an older man with active or convalescent COVID-19.

The chain employs TRBV5-4 and TRBJ2-3, with D possibly being TRBD2 (7 bases). Trimming pared 3 bases from V and 4 bases from J, leaving 18 bases between. The CDR3 spans 16 residues. Germline V lookup: CDR1 SGHNT, CDR2 YYREEE (reference sequence). CDR3 sequence: CASSSERGGPSDTQYF. CDR3 nucleotide sequence: TGTGCCAGCAGCTCCGAAAGGGGGGGCCCTTCAGATACGCAGTATTTT.

The rearrangement uses TRBV19 and TRBJ1-5; D not certain. CDR1 is LNHDA and CDR2 is SQIVND in the germline V gene (reference sequence). The CDR3 totals 14 residues. Trimming stripped 4 bases from V and 7 bases from J, with 14 bases between. The CDR3 DNA reads as TGTGCCAGTAGTACCCCTATGGGCTGGCAGCCCCAGCATTTT. This codes for CASSTPMGWQPQHF.

Remarks on this clone: The same CDR3 can be traced to other DNA sequences in this sample. This chain links TRBV29-1 with TRBJ1-2, with 7 bases that match TRBD1. Trimming took 4 bases from V and 2 from J; bases not matched to a gene: 1. Germline V CDR1 and CDR2: SQVTM, ANQGSEA. The CDR3 runs 12 residues. This chain's CDR3 is CSVGQGNYGYTF. The CDR3 coding sequence is TGCAGCGTTGGACAGGGCAACTATGGCTACACCTTC. Drawing the rest from reference TRBV29-1 and TRBJ1-2, the complete variable domain is SAVISQKPSRDICQRGTSLTIQCQVDSQVTMMFWYRQQPGQSLTLIATANQGSEATYESGFVIDKFPISRPNLTFSTLTVSNMSPEDSSIYLCSVGQGNYGYTFGSGTRLTVV.

The rearrangement links TRBV7-8 to TRBJ1-5; 11 nucleotides agree with TRBD1. The CDR3 covers 18 residues. V shed 3 bases and J 5 bases; nucleotides not matched to a gene: 12. From germline, CDR1 is SGHVS and CDR2 FQNEAQ. CDR3 loop: CASSFPAGTGGSYQPQHF. CDR3 in DNA: TGTGCCAGCAGCTTCCCCGCCGGGACAGGGGGATCCTATCAGCCCCAGCATTTT. Full variable domain (outside the CDR3, taken from reference TRBV7-8 and TRBJ1-5): GAGVSQSPRYKVAKRGQDVALRCDPISGHVSLFWYQQALGQGPEFLTYFQNEAQLDKSGLPSDRFFAERPEGSVSTLKIQRTQQEDSAVYLCASSFPAGTGGSYQPQHFGDGTRLSIL.

V is TRBV27 and J is TRBJ1-4; tentative D call: TRBD1 (5 bases). The CDR3 is made up of 14 amino acids. Per germline, CDR1 MNHEY and CDR2 SMNVEV (reference sequence). Trimming removed 8 bases from V and 2 bases from J, with 12 bases in between. The CDR3 region has the DNA TGTGCCAGCTCCCGGCGGGGCACTAATGAAAAACTGTTTTTT. Its protein product is CASSRRGTNEKLFF.

The chain couples TRBV5-8 to TRBJ2-7, with D perhaps matching TRBD2 (5 bases). Trimming took off 1 base at V and 7 bases at J, with 12 bases between the two ends. This CDR3 spans 13 amino acids. Germline CDR1 is SGHTS and CDR2 is YDEGEE. CDR3 DNA sequence: TGTGCCAGCAGCTTGACTCGAACGGGGGAGCAGTACTTC. Amino acids: CASSLTRTGEQYF. The whole variable domain, remainder taken from reference TRBV5-8 and TRBJ2-7, is EAGVTQSPTHLIKTRGQQATLRCSPISGHTSVYWYQQALGLGLQFLLWYDEGEERNRGNFPPRFSGRQFPNYSSELNVNALELEDSALYLCASSLTRTGEQYFGPGTRLTVT.

This clone was counted between two and nine times. V and J are TRBV18 and TRBJ1-1; D is ambiguous. Germline V lookup: CDR1 KGHSH, CDR2 LQKENI. The CDR3 consists of 16 residues. The V gene lost 0 bases and the J gene lost 0 bases, with 11 bases spanning the gap. CDR3 nucleotides: TGTGCCAGCTCACCACCTGGCGCTCTAGTGAACACTGAAGCTTTCTTT. Encoded protein: CASSPPGALVNTEAFF. The whole variable domain, remainder taken from reference TRBV18 and TRBJ1-1, is NAGVMQNPRHLVRRRGQEARLRCSPMKGHSHVYWYRQLPEEGLKFMVYLQKENIIDESGMPKERFSAEFPKEGPSILRIQQVVRGDSAAYFCASSPPGALVNTEAFFGQGTRLTVV.

The rearrangement uses TRBV10-3 and TRBJ2-5; D remains unclear. Trimming cost V 0 bases and J 4 bases, with 3 bases left between them. Germline CDR1 ENHRY, CDR2 SYGVKD. The CDR3 loop spans 12 amino acids. The DNA for the CDR3 is TGTGCCATCAGTGAGTCGAGAGAGACCCAGTACTTC. Its translation is CAISESRETQYF.

This clone was seen more than once but under ten times. The rearrangement links TRBV6-5 to TRBJ1-1, with D maybe TRBD1 (5 bases). Deletions cut 2 bases from V and 11 bases from J, with 21 bases between. The CDR3 runs 15 residues. Germline-derived CDR1 and CDR2 are MNHEY and SVGAGI. The CDR3 DNA is TGTGCCAGCAGTTACGACCTCAGTAGGGGCGGTAACGCTTTCTTT. Translation gives CASSYDLSRGGNAFF.

The CDR3 spells CASSFSGGVGKETQYF. DNA of the CDR3: TGTGCCAGCAGCTTCTCGGGGGGGGTAGGGAAAGAGACCCAGTACTTC. The rearrangement links TRBV11-2 to TRBJ2-5, with TRBD2 identical over 8 bases. Trimming cost V 3 bases and J 3 bases; bases outside gene matches: 9. Germline V gene lookup returns CDR1 SGHAT and CDR2 FQNNGV. CDR3 length equals 16 residues.

The gene calls are TRBV2 and TRBJ1-1, with 9 nucleotides matching TRBD1. The V gene end was trimmed by 3 bases and the J gene end by 6 bases; junction bases not matched to a gene: 11. Per the germline V gene, CDR1 is SNHLY and CDR2 is FYNNEI. The CDR3 spans 16 residues. The CDR3, as DNA: TGTGCCAGCAGTGATCTTTGGGGACAGGGAGTCCCTGAAGCTTTCTTT. Protein: CASSDLWGQGVPEAFF.

CDR3 coding DNA: TGCGCCAGCAGCCTACGGGACAGAACAGATACGCAGTATTTT. This encodes CASSLRDRTDTQYF. The chain combines TRBV5-1 with TRBJ2-3, with TRBD1 identical over 7 bases. J lost 3 bases, V lost 4 bases, and 5 bases had no gene match. CDR1 and CDR2 from the germline V gene are SGHRS and YFSETQ. The CDR3 totals 14 residues.

The chain uses TRBV3-1 (or the pseudogene TRBV3-2) and TRBJ2-4, with a possible D match to TRBD1 (6 bases). Germline loops: CDR1 LGHDT, CDR2 YNNKEL (reference sequence). This CDR3 comprises 15 residues. V was pared by 1 base and J by 8 bases, with 15 bases between. For the CDR3, the DNA is TGTGCCAGCAGCCAAGGTGCTGGAACAGGGCACATTCAGTACTTC. Its translation is CASSQGAGTGHIQYF.

The CDR3 is CAITQTFNTEAFF. Written as DNA, the CDR3 is TGTGCCATCACTCAGACATTCAACACTGAAGCTTTCTTT. The chain carries TRBV10-3 and TRBJ1-1, with D uncertain. The V end lost 7 bases, the J end lost 2 bases, and 11 bases lay between the germline ends. Germline-derived CDR1 and CDR2 are ENHRY and SYGVKD. CDR3 length: 13 amino acids.

V and J are TRBV24-1 and TRBJ1-1, with D unresolved. Deletions cut 4 bases from V and 1 base from J, with 6 bases between. The germline V gene encodes CDR1 KGHDR and CDR2 SFDVKD. The CDR3 consists of 13 residues. CDR3 region: CATSDRGNTEAFF. The CDR3 coding sequence is TGTGCCACCAGTGACAGAGGGAACACTGAAGCTTTCTTT.

Worth noting for this clone: Within the sample, other DNA sequences also encode this same CDR3. The V call is TRBV30, the J call TRBJ1-1; D might be TRBD1 (5 bases). This CDR3 is 14 amino acids long. Germline CDR1 is GTSNPN and CDR2 is SVGIG (reference sequence). V was pared by 0 bases and J by 0 bases, with 8 bases between. The CDR3 nucleotides are TGTGCCTGGAGTGTGGTAGGGGTGAACACTGAAGCTTTCTTT. Translated, it gives CAWSVVGVNTEAFF. The whole variable domain, remainder taken from reference TRBV30 and TRBJ1-1, is SQTIHQWPATLVQPVGSPLSLECTVEGTSNPNLYWYRQAAGRGLQLLFYSVGIGQISSEVPQNLSASRPQDRQFILSSKKLLLSDSGFYLCAWSVVGVNTEAFFGQGTRLTVV.